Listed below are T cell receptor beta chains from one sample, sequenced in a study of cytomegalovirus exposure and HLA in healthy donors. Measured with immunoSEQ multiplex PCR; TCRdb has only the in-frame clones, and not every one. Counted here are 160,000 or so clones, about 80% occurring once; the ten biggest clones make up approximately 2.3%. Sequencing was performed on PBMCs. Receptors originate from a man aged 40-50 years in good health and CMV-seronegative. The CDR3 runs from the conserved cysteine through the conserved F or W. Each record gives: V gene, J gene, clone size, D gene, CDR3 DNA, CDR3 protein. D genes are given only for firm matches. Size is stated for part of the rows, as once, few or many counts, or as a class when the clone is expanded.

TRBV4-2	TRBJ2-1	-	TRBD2	TGTGCCAGCAGCCGGCCCAGGCCCGGGAGGGACAATGAGCAGTTCTTC	CASSRPRPGRDNEQFF
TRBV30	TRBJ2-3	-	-	TGTGCCTGGACTAGCGGCACAGATACGCAGTATTTT	CAWTSGTDTQYF
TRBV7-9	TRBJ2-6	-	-	TGTGCCAGCACCGAAAGGGGGGGGCCTGGGGCCAACGTCCTGACTTTC	CASTERGGPGANVLTF
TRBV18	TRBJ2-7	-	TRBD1	TGTGCCAGCTCACCCGGACAGGGTGGTACCTACGAGCAGTACTTC	CASSPGQGGTYEQYF
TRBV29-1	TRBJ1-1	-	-	TGCAGCGTTGGGCGCGGGGCGGGCACTGAAGCTTTCTTT	CSVGRGAGTEAFF
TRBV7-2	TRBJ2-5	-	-	TGTGCCAGCACCCCCCCGTCCCAAGAGACCCAGTACTTC	CASTPPSQETQYF
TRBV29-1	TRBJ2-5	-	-	TGCAGCGTTGAAGATCGAGGGAAACTCCAAGAGACCCAGTACTTC	CSVEDRGKLQETQYF
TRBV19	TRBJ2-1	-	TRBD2	TGTGCCAGTAGCCCTAGCGGGAGGCTATACAATGAGCAGTTCTTC	CASSPSGRLYNEQFF
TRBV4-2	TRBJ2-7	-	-	TGTGCCAGCAGCTCCCATGCGGTCTCCGAGCAGTACTTC	CASSSHAVSEQYF
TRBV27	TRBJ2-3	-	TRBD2	TGTGCCAGCAGTTTTATAGCGGGAGATAAAGATACGCAGTATTTT	CASSFIAGDKDTQYF
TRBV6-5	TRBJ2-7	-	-	TGTGCCAGCAGTTACCCACCCCCCACAGATTGGAACGAGCAGTACTTC	CASSYPPPTDWNEQYF
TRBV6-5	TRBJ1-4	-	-	TGTGCCAGCAGTTATGGGGGGACAACTAATGAAAAACTGTTTTTT	CASSYGGTTNEKLFF
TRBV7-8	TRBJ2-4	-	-	TGTGCCAGCAGCTTAGAGAGAAACATTCAGTACTTC	CASSLERNIQYF
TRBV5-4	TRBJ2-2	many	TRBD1	TGTGCCAGCAGCTTCCAGGGGGCCGGGGAGCTGTTTTTT	CASSFQGAGELFF
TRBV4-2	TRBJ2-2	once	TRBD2	TGTGCCAGCAGCCAAGACGTAGCGGGAGGCGGGGGCGGGGAGCTGTTTTTT	CASSQDVAGGGGGELFF
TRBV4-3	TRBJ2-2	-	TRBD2	TGCGCCAGCAGCCAAGACCCGGGACTAGTCGGGCGGGGCGGGGAGCTGTTTTTT	CASSQDPGLVGRGGELFF
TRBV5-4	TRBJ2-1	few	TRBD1	TGTGCCAGCAGCTTCGCCGGGACAGGGGACAATGAGCAGTTCTTC	CASSFAGTGDNEQFF
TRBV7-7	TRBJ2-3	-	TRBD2	TGTGCTAGCAGCCCTTCCCAGCGGGAAGGTTTGGATACGCAGTATTTT	CASSPSQREGLDTQYF
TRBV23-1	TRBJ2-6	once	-	TGCGCCAGCATGGACTTCTCTGGGGCCAACGTCCTGACTTTC	CASMDFSGANVLTF
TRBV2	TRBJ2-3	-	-	TGTGCCAGCTGCCAGCGGAGCACAGATACGCAGTATTTT	CASCQRSTDTQYF
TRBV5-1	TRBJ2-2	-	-	TGCGCCAGCTCCCCGATACGCTCGGCCGGGGAGCTGTTTTTT	CASSPIRSAGELFF
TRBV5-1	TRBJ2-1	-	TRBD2	TGCGCCAGCCTCGGGACTAGCGGGAGCAATGAGCAGTTCTTC	CASLGTSGSNEQFF
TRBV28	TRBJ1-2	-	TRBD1	TGTGCCACTAAAGGGACAGCCCTTCGGTATGGCTACACCTTC	CATKGTALRYGYTF
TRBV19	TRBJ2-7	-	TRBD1	TGTGCCAGTAGCGCCGGGACAGGGTCCTACGAGCAGTACTTC	CASSAGTGSYEQYF
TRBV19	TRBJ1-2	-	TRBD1	TGTGCCAGTAGTATGCGGGACAGGATACGCTATGGCTACACCTTC	CASSMRDRIRYGYTF
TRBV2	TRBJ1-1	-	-	TGTGCCAGCAGTGAACAGGGGTTCGGCACTGAAGCTTTCTTT	CASSEQGFGTEAFF
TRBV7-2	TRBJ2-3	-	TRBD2	TGTGCCAGCAGCCCGGTCGGCGGGAGGGCCCCAGATACGCAGTATTTT	CASSPVGGRAPDTQYF
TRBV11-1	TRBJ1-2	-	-	TGTGCCAGCAGCTTAAGGAACGGCGGTGGCTATGGCTACACCTTC	CASSLRNGGGYGYTF
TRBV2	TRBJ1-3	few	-	TGTGCCAGCAAGCCTGGAAACACCATATATTTT	CASKPGNTIYF
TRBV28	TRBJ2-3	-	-	TGTGCCAGCGCCTACCGTGCTAGCACAGATACGCAGTATTTT	CASAYRASTDTQYF
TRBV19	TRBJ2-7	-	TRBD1	TGTGCCAGTCGGAGGAGGGACAGGGACTACGAGCAGTACTTC	CASRRRDRDYEQYF
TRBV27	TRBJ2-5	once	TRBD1	TGTGCCAGCAGTTTACTCCAGGGGGCCGAGACCCAGTACTTC	CASSLLQGAETQYF
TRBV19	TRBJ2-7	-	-	TGTGCCAGTAGTATAGATGGGAGTCGGGAGCAGTACTTC	CASSIDGSREQYF
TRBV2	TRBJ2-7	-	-	TGTGCCAGCAGTAGGACAGTCTACGAGCAGTACTTC	CASSRTVYEQYF
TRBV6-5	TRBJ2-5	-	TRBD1	TGTGCCAGCAGCCAAGGACAGGAAAAAGAGACCCAGTACTTC	CASSQGQEKETQYF
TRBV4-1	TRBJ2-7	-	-	TGCGCCAGCAGCCAACCGGCTAGCACCTACGAGCAGTACTTC	CASSQPASTYEQYF
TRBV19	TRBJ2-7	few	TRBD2	TGTGCCAGTAGGTGGACTAGCGGGAGCCCCTACGAGCAGTACTTC	CASRWTSGSPYEQYF
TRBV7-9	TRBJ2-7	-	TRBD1	TGTGCCAGCAGCTCGGGACAGGGGGTTGGAGAGCAGTACTTC	CASSSGQGVGEQYF
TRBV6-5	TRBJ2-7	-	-	TGTGCCAGCAGGCATCGGGACATAAGCTACGAGCAGTACTTC	CASRHRDISYEQYF
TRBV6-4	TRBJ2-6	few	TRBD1	TGTGCCAGCAGTCGGACAGGGCTCTCTGGGGCCAACGTCCTGACTTTC	CASSRTGLSGANVLTF
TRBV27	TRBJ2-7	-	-	TGTGCCAGCAGTTCTATGAGCGGCGAGCAGTACTTC	CASSSMSGEQYF
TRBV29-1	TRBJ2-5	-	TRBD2	TGCAGCGTTGTATCTAGCGGACAAGAGACCCAGTACTTC	CSVVSSGQETQYF
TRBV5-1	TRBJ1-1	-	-	TGCGCCAGCAGCTGGGCCCCTACAGGGATGAACACTGAAGCTTTCTTT	CASSWAPTGMNTEAFF
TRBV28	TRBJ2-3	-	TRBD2	TGTGCCAGCAGTTTAGGAGGACTAGTCACAGATACGCAGTATTTT	CASSLGGLVTDTQYF
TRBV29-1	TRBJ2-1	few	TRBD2	TGCAGCGTCCCCAGCGGCGGGAGCTCCTACAATGAGCAGTTCTTC	CSVPSGGSSYNEQFF
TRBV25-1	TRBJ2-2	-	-	TGTGCCAGCAGTGAATATGGGGAGCCCGGGGAGCTGTTTTTT	CASSEYGEPGELFF
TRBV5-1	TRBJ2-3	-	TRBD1	TGCGCCAGCAGCTTGGCGGACAGGGCTACAGATACGCAGTATTTT	CASSLADRATDTQYF
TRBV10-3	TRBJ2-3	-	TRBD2	TGTGCCATCCAGAAGGGACTAGCGGGAGGCACAGATACGCAGTATTTT	CAIQKGLAGGTDTQYF
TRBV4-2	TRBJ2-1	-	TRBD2	TGTGCCAGCAGCCAAGGACTAGCGGGGGACCTCTCACGACACCATGAGCAGTTCTTC	CASSQGLAGDLSRHHEQFF
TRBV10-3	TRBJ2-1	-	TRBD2	TGTGCCATCAGAGCGGGAGGGGGAGAAGATGAGCAGTTCTTC	CAIRAGGGEDEQFF
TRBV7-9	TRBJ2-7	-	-	TGTGCCAGCAGCTTAGCCCAGGGGTATGAGTACGAGCAGTACTTC	CASSLAQGYEYEQYF
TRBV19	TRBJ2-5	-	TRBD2	TGTGCCAGTAGTCCTCGGACTAGCGGGAGCGTTGGAGAGACCCAGTACTTC	CASSPRTSGSVGETQYF
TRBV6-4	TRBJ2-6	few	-	TGTGCCAGCAGTGACGGCGGAGGCTCTGGGGCCAACGTCCTGACTTTC	CASSDGGGSGANVLTF